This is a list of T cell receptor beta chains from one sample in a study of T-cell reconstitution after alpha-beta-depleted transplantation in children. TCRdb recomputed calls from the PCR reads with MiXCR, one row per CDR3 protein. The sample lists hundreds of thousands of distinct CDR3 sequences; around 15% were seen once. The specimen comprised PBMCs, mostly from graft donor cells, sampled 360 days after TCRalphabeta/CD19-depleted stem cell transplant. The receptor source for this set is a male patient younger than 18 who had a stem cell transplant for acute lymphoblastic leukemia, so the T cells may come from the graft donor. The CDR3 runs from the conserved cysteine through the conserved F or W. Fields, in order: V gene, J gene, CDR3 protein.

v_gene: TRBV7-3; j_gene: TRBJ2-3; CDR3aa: CASSPMAPDTQYF
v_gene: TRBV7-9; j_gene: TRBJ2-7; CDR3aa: CASGTFRDRGYEQYF
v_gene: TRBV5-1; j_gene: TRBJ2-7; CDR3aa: CASSWDSTDEQYF
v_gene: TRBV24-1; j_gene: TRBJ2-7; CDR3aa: CATSDPRDAGGEQYF
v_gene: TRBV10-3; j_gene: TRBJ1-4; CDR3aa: CAISDRDLEKLFF
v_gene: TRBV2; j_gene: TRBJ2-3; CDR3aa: CASSELFGLEGPDTQYF
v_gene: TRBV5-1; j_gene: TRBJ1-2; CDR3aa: CASSLFSSSYTF
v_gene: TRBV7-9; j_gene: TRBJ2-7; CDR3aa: CASSLVVAPYEQYF
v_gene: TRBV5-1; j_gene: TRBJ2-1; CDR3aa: CASSLVETYNEQFF
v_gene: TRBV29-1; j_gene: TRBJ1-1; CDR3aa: CSVAKGSTEAFF
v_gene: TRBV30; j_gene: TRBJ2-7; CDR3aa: CAWSVYGGIEQYF
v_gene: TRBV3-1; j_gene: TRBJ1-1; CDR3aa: CASSQSRAATEAFF
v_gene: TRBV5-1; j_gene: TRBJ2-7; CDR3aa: CASSFGGGSYEQYF
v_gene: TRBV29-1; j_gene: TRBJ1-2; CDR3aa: CSVGDDRGWYYGYTF
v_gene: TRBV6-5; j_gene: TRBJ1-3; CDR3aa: CASSYSFRSGNTIYF
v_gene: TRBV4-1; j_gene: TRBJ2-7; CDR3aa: CASSLPWSTRGAYEQYF
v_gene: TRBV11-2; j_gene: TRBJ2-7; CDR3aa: CASSLGAGNYEQYF
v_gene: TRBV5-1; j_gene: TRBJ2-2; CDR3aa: CASGEGRTGELFF
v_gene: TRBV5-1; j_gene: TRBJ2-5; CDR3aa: CASTTNFGETQYF
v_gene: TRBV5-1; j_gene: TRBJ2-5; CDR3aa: CASSLGDRGYYQYF